The 3 T cell receptor beta chains below all came from one sample that was sequenced in a study of blood T cell repertoires in COVID-19 (dated by TCRdb to the early 2020s). The library was built by means of the immunoSEQ multiplex PCR assay. Here the immuneACCESS table is served through TCRdb, limited to in-frame sequences with V and J called. Missing clones are a known gap in these copies; in checked studies unresolved V genes cover under half, and the rest lacks a known reason. This sample gives about 46,000 clones in total; more than 85% of them show up just once. Around 3.3% of the sample is in the top ten clones. The source material was PBMCs or T cells enriched from blood (not recorded which). The receptors here all came from a woman in her fifties or sixties who had recovered from COVID-19.

The chain employs TRBV3-1 (or the pseudogene TRBV3-2) and TRBJ2-2, with TRBD1 identical over 7 bases. The CDR3 has 14 residues. Trimming removed 4 bases from V and 9 bases from J; junction bases left unmatched: 8. Looked up from germline, CDR1 is LGHDT and CDR2 is YNNKEL (reference sequence). The CDR3 DNA reads as TGTGCCAGCAGCCGACGACAGGGTCGGTGGGAGCTGTTTTTT. Its translation is CASSRRQGRWELFF.

On this clone itself: A read error may account for a junction end that differs from germline. The chain couples TRBV27 to TRBJ2-7; weak D call: TRBD1 (5 bases). The CDR3 is made up of 13 amino acids. The germline V gene encodes CDR1 MNHEY and CDR2 SMNVEV (reference sequence). CDR3 sequence (DNA): TGTGCCAGCAGTTTAGGGCAGGGCTTGATTCTGGACTTC. Its translation: CASSLGQGLILDF.

The rearrangement uses TRBV12-3 or TRBV12-4 and TRBJ1-4; TRBD1 might be the D (5 bases). The length of the CDR3 is 12 residues. V was trimmed by 3 bases and J by 10 bases, leaving 9 bases between them. CDR3 coding DNA: TGTGCCAGCAGTTTGGACGGGGGAAAACTGTTTTTT. Translation gives CASSLDGGKLFF.